The 27 T cell receptor beta chains reported below all come from one sample, sequenced in a study of cytomegalovirus exposure and HLA in healthy donors. The PCR contained 60 Vbeta and 13 Jbeta primers. Sequencing used immunoSEQ multiplex PCR; TCRdb keeps in-frame clones, though not all of them. The data hold about 110,000 clones, with around 64% observed a single time. The specimen sequenced was PBMCs. The source of these receptors is a man aged 25-45 years in good health and CMV-seropositive.

The rearrangement links TRBV6-6 to TRBJ1-3; D gene uncertain. Deletions cut 5 bases from V and 6 bases from J, with 11 bases between. This CDR3 is 13 amino acids long. Germline CDR1 MNHNY, CDR2 SVGAGI (reference sequence). CDR3 DNA: TGTGCCAGCAGTCGCCAGGAAACAAACACCATATATTTT. Residues: CASSRQETNTIYF.

This chain links TRBV6-6 with TRBJ2-3; 7 bases agree with TRBD2. Germline V CDR1 and CDR2: MNHNY, SVGAGI (reference sequence). This CDR3 contains 15 residues. After removal of 6 bases from V and 0 bases from J, the junction contained 6 bases not matched to a gene. The DNA for the CDR3 is TGTGCCAGCAGATTGGGGGGGACCAGCACAGATACGCAGTATTTT. Its translation: CASRLGGTSTDTQYF.

This chain connects TRBV6-1 to TRBJ2-7; 8 bases fit TRBD2. Germline V gene data show CDR1 as MNHNS and CDR2 as SASEGT. V shed 2 bases, J shed 2 bases, and the junction held 8 bases outside the gene matches. This CDR3 is 16 amino acids long. This chain's CDR3 is CASSEFAGGAAYEQYF. CDR3 sequence (DNA): TGTGCCAGCAGTGAATTTGCGGGGGGCGCGGCCTACGAGCAGTACTTC.

This rearrangement joins TRBV9 to TRBJ2-3; no reliable D call. The CDR3 sequence is 15 residues long. V was cut by 0 bases and J by 2 bases, with 10 bases left in between. The germline V gene encodes CDR1 SGDLS and CDR2 YYNGEE. CDR3 region: CASSVGLRHTDTQYF. CDR3 nucleotide sequence: TGTGCCAGCAGCGTAGGATTGAGGCACACAGATACGCAGTATTTT.

V usage is TRBV18 and J usage is TRBJ1-1; tentative D call: TRBD1 (5 bases). Trimming left V 1 base short and J 6 bases short, with 15 bases between. The CDR3 has 15 residues. Germline CDR1 reads KGHSH; CDR2 reads LQKENI. The CDR3 region is CASSPRVDRGSEAFF. DNA of the CDR3: TGTGCCAGCTCACCACGGGTGGATAGGGGCTCTGAAGCTTTCTTT. The full variable domain, with the rest looked up from reference TRBV18 and TRBJ1-1, is NAGVMQNPRHLVRRRGQEARLRCSPMKGHSHVYWYRQLPEEGLKFMVYLQKENIIDESGMPKERFSAEFPKEGPSILRIQQVVRGDSAAYFCASSPRVDRGSEAFFGQGTRLTVV.

V usage is TRBV27 and J usage is TRBJ1-4; D may be TRBD1 (5 bases). Germline CDR1 MNHEY, CDR2 SMNVEV (reference sequence). This CDR3 has 17 residues. V lost 5 bases and J lost 0, with 16 bases in between. The CDR3 loop is CASSPSFTGTTNEKLFF. In nucleotides, the CDR3 is TGTGCCAGCAGTCCCTCCTTCACAGGAACAACTAATGAAAAACTGTTTTTT.

The chain employs TRBV18 and TRBJ1-2; D is possibly TRBD1 (6 bases). The V gene lost 4 bases and the J gene lost 3 bases, with 18 bases spanning the gap. The CDR3 covers 16 residues. Germline CDR1 and CDR2: KGHSH and LQKENI. The CDR3 bases are TGTGCCAGCTCACTTCCACGTGGCAGGGGAGACTATGGCTACACCTTC. It specifies CASSLPRGRGDYGYTF.

The chain couples TRBV19 to TRBJ2-3; no definite D call. Trimming took 5 bases from V and 4 from J, leaving 4 bases between them. Germline assignment: CDR1 LNHDA and CDR2 SQIVND (reference sequence). The CDR3 contains 11 residues. The CDR3 DNA sequence: TGTGCCAGTAGTCGGGCAGATACGCAGTATTTT. Protein: CASSRADTQYF.

This chain joins TRBV28 and TRBJ2-1; 11 positions agree with TRBD2. The CDR3 totals 18 residues. Germline trimming cut 6 bases from V and 6 bases from J; bases unmatched to any gene: 16. The germline CDR1 and CDR2 sequences are MDHEN and SYDVKM. In nucleotides, the CDR3 is TGTGCCAGCAGGTTACCCCCTGGGGTAGCGGGAGGGTCCAATGAGCAGTTCTTC. This translates into CASRLPPGVAGGSNEQFF. The full variable domain, with the rest looked up from reference TRBV28 and TRBJ2-1, is DVKVTQSSRYLVKRTGEKVFLECVQDMDHENMFWYRQDPGLGLRLIYFSYDVKMKEKGDIPEGYSVSREKKERFSLILESASTNQTSMYLCASRLPPGVAGGSNEQFFGPGTRLTVL.

V is TRBV4-3 and J is TRBJ2-1; 9 positions agree with TRBD2. There are 15 residues in the CDR3. Losses at the gene ends were 0 bases for V and 5 bases for J; bases not matched to a gene: 2. The germline V gene encodes CDR1 LGHNA and CDR2 YSLEER. This chain's CDR3 is CASSQEGTSNNEQFF. The DNA of the CDR3 is TGCGCCAGCAGCCAAGAGGGGACTAGCAACAATGAGCAGTTCTTC.

This clone was observed a few times. CDR3 sequence: CASSEILGGTGELFF. The CDR3 DNA is TGTGCCAGCAGTGAAATTTTAGGGGGCACCGGGGAGCTGTTTTTT. V is TRBV2 and J is TRBJ2-2; a possible D gene is TRBD1 (6 bases). This CDR3 has 15 residues. Germline CDR1 reads SNHLY; CDR2 reads FYNNEI. The V gene lost 2 bases and the J gene lost 4 bases, with 11 bases spanning the gap.

The gene calls are TRBV9 and TRBJ2-5; possible D gene TRBD2, 7 bases. The CDR3 is made up of 17 amino acids. Trimming cost V 2 bases and J 2 bases, with 19 bases left between them. The germline CDR1 and CDR2 sequences are SGDLS and YYNGEE. The CDR3, as DNA: TGTGCCAGCAGCGTTTTTATTGGCGGGGGCTTACAAGAGACCCAGTACTTC. Amino acids: CASSVFIGGGLQETQYF.

This clone was counted once. The rearrangement links TRBV6-5 to TRBJ2-7; D may be TRBD1 (6 bases). This CDR3 has 13 residues. Germline V CDR1 and CDR2: MNHEY, SVGAGI. Trimming left V 5 bases short and J 4 bases short, with 12 bases between. CDR3 protein: CASSAFRGYEQYV. CDR3 DNA: TGTGCCAGCAGTGCTTTTAGGGGGTACGAGCAGTACGTC.

This chain joins TRBV11-3 and TRBJ2-7, with TRBD2 matching over 7 bases. The CDR3 runs to 15 residues. CDR1 is SGHNT, CDR2 YENEEA, per germline. Trimming at V came to 3 bases and at J to 1 base, leaving 6 bases not matched to a gene. This CDR3 is CASSLGGSGSYEQYV. The CDR3 coding sequence is TGTGCCAGCAGCTTGGGCGGGAGTGGATCCTACGAGCAGTACGTC.

This chain connects TRBV5-1 to TRBJ1-4; D gene uncertain. V was clipped by 0 bases and J by 0 bases, with 3 bases between them. From germline, CDR1 is SGHRS and CDR2 YFSETQ. The CDR3 totals 14 residues. This chain's CDR3 is CASSLAATNEKLFF. CDR3 sequence (DNA): TGCGCCAGCAGCTTGGCAGCAACTAATGAAAAACTGTTTTTT.

The V gene is TRBV5-1, the J gene TRBJ1-6, with 8 bases matching TRBD1. Germline V gene sequence: CDR1 SGHRS, CDR2 YFSETQ. V lost 0 bases, J lost 8 bases, and 10 bases stayed unmatched. This CDR3 is 17 amino acids long. CDR3 in amino acids: CASSLAGTGVSDSPLHF. The CDR3 bases are TGCGCCAGCAGCTTGGCCGGGACAGGTGTTTCGGATTCACCCCTCCACTTT.

The rearrangement links TRBV6-5 to TRBJ1-2, with a possible D match to TRBD1 (5 bases). The CDR3 length is 12 residues. In germline, CDR1 is MNHEY, CDR2 SVGAGI. V was shortened by 6 bases and J by 8 bases, with 13 bases between the two germline ends. The CDR3 reads CASSSRDLGYTF. The CDR3, as DNA: TGTGCCAGCAGCTCCAGGGATCTAGGCTACACCTTC.

To note about this clone: The junction does not match germline at one end; this may be a read error. The rearrangement joins TRBV7-7 to TRBJ2-5, with D possibly matching TRBD2 (6 bases). Germline CDR1 is SSHAT and CDR2 is FNYEAQ (reference sequence). There are 15 residues in the CDR3. CDR3 residues: CASSYDGGVGETQYF. The CDR3 nucleotides are TGTGCTAGCAGCTACGACGGGGGAGTGGGGGAGACCCAGTACTTC.

This clone was seen only a few times. V and J are TRBV6-6 and TRBJ1-1; TRBD1 matches at 9 bases. Germline values: CDR1 MNHNY, CDR2 SVGAGI (reference sequence). The CDR3 runs 16 residues. V lost 6 bases and J lost 2; bases outside the gene matches: 10. CDR3 amino acids: CASSRGQGDGNTEAFF. The CDR3 DNA sequence: TGTGCCAGCAGCCGGGGACAGGGAGATGGTAACACTGAAGCTTTCTTT.

This chain connects TRBV27 to TRBJ1-1, with D hard to call. The CDR3 is 19 residues long. Trimming stripped 1 base from V and 3 bases from J, with 24 bases between. Germline loops: CDR1 MNHEY, CDR2 SMNVEV (reference sequence). CDR3 nucleotides: TGTGCCAGCAGTTTATTCCCACCTAGTGTGAGGGTTTATGACACTGAAGCTTTCTTT. Protein: CASSLFPPSVRVYDTEAFF.

The chain uses TRBV7-9 and TRBJ2-7, with TRBD1 identical over 8 bases. CDR1 and CDR2 from the germline V gene are SEHNR and FQNEAQ (reference sequence). The CDR3 sequence is 14 residues long. V shed 5 bases and J 3 bases; nucleotides not matched to a gene: 6. CDR3 region: CASSPRQGHYEQYF. CDR3 DNA sequence: TGTGCCAGCAGCCCCCGACAGGGGCACTACGAGCAGTACTTC.

The chain recombines TRBV9 with TRBJ2-6, with TRBD2 matching 9 bases. The CDR3 has 18 residues. V trimming: 0 bases; J trimming: 3 bases; junction bases outside the gene matches: 7. Germline assignment: CDR1 SGDLS and CDR2 YYNGEE. The CDR3, as DNA: TGTGCCAGCAGCGTAGGGTATAGCGGGGGTAGTGGGGCCAACGTCCTGACTTTC. Protein sequence: CASSVGYSGGSGANVLTF.

To note about this clone: The sample holds other DNA sequences that translate to the same CDR3. V and J are TRBV18 and TRBJ1-1, with D unresolved. This CDR3 region has 15 residues. The germline V and J ends were trimmed by 6 bases and 1 base, with 15 bases remaining between them. Germline V gene sequence: CDR1 KGHSH, CDR2 LQKENI. CDR3 in amino acids: CASSPSYHENTEAFF. CDR3 in DNA: TGTGCCAGCTCGCCCTCCTATCACGAGAACACTGAAGCTTTCTTT.

This clone has more than one count but fewer than ten. V is TRBV28 and J is TRBJ1-5; TRBD1 aligns across 7 bases. The V gene end was trimmed by 3 bases and the J gene end by 0 bases; junction bases not matched to a gene: 5. The CDR3 extends over 16 amino acids. Germline V gene data show CDR1 as MDHEN and CDR2 as SYDVKM. The DNA of the CDR3 is TGTGCCAGCAGTTTTGCAGGGGGAGATAGCAATCAGCCCCAGCATTTT. Residues: CASSFAGGDSNQPQHF. Together with reference TRBV28 and TRBJ1-5, the CDR3 gives the full variable domain: DVKVTQSSRYLVKRTGEKVFLECVQDMDHENMFWYRQDPGLGLRLIYFSYDVKMKEKGDIPEGYSVSREKKERFSLILESASTNQTSMYLCASSFAGGDSNQPQHFGDGTRLSIL.

This clone was counted a few times. The chain employs TRBV27 and TRBJ2-4; 8 positions match TRBD1. Trimming took 7 bases from V and 4 from J; bases not matched to a gene: 6. Germline-derived CDR1 and CDR2 are MNHEY and SMNVEV (reference sequence). The CDR3 extends over 14 amino acids. The CDR3, as DNA: TGTGCCAGCAAAATAGGGACAGGAAAAAACATTCAGTACTTC. Translating gives CASKIGTGKNIQYF.

This chain uses TRBV4-1 with TRBJ2-1; D remains unclear. Germline CDR1 and CDR2: MGHRA and YSYEKL. Between the trimmed V and J ends, which lost 0 bases and 9 bases, there was a span of 12 bases. This CDR3 is built from 14 residues. CDR3 bases: TGCGCCAGCAGCCAAGATGAAGTTCTCGGTGAGCAGTTCTTC. Translation: CASSQDEVLGEQFF.

The chain couples TRBV27 to TRBJ2-2; maybe TRBD2 (5 bases). CDR1 is MNHEY and CDR2 is SMNVEV in the germline V gene (reference sequence). The CDR3 loop spans 17 amino acids. Trimming pared 0 bases from V and 5 bases from J, leaving 16 bases between. The CDR3 loop reads CASSLSSNNIATGELFF. The CDR3 bases are TGTGCCAGCAGTTTATCCTCAAATAATATAGCGACCGGGGAGCTGTTTTTT.